This entry features one T cell receptor beta chain sequence. The protocol was immunoSEQ multiplex PCR, while the TCRdb copy is restricted to in-frame clones and leaves out a portion. The data contain tens of thousands of clones, roughly three quarters of them seen just once; the ten biggest clones take up 11%. This specimen comes from a study of radiotherapy plus CTLA-4 blockade in lung cancer. Study-wide context: Among enrolled patients, roughly 20% responded and roughly 30% achieved disease control.

Receiving focal radiation plus CTLA-4 blockade with ipilimumab were patients who had chemo-refractory metastatic non-small-cell lung cancer. The CDR3 has 11 amino acids. Trimming cost V 8 bases and J 9 bases, with 11 bases left between them. CDR1 SNHLY and CDR2 FYNNEI come from the germline V gene. Here the sequenced sample was peripheral blood, taken from a patient treated with radiotherapy plus ipilimumab. The chain has TRBV2 and TRBJ2-1; maybe TRBD1 (5 bases). This sequence was found in a human donor with non-small cell lung cancer who had stable disease on radiotherapy plus ipilimumab. CDR3 in amino acids: CASVREVEQFF. The CDR3 region has the DNA TGTGCCAGCGTCAGGGAAGTTGAGCAGTTCTTC.